Shown below are 8 T cell receptor beta chains from a single sample sequenced in a study of shared clonotypes between healthy human individuals. The method was immunoSEQ multiplex PCR; TCRdb's version includes in-frame clones alone and lacks a portion of them. In the table there are 2 million to 2.5 million clones, approximately 93% of which are singletons. The source material was naive CD4+ T cells from PBMCs. The subset denotes: CD45RA+ positively selected. Receptors originate from a man between 18 and 29 years old in good health. Some clones in this sample may be carry-over from other donors' samples.

V usage is TRBV4-1 and J usage is TRBJ2-3; no definite D call. Germline CDR1 reads MGHRA; CDR2 reads YSYEKL. Deletions cut 1 base from V and 0 bases from J, with 8 bases between. This CDR3 spans 15 amino acids. CDR3 in amino acids: CASSQGFLSTDTQYF. The CDR3 DNA follows: TGCGCCAGCAGCCAAGGGTTCTTGAGCACAGATACGCAGTATTTT.

The chain combines TRBV5-6 with TRBJ2-7, with 7 nucleotides matching TRBD1. Germline values: CDR1 SGHDT, CDR2 YYEEEE. The V segment lost 2 bases and the J segment 3 bases; nucleotides outside the gene matches: 8. The CDR3 sequence is 15 residues long. Written as DNA, the CDR3 is TGTGCCAGCAGCTTTAGGCCGACAGGGCTCTACGAGCAGTACTTC. Protein sequence: CASSFRPTGLYEQYF.

The V gene is TRBV11-2, the J gene TRBJ1-4; D is undetermined. From germline, CDR1 is SGHAT and CDR2 FQNNGV. The V and J ends lost 3 bases and 6 bases respectively, with 11 bases between them. The CDR3 is 14 residues long. The CDR3 spells CASSLNKQYEKLFF. The CDR3 region has the DNA TGTGCCAGCAGCTTGAACAAGCAGTATGAAAAACTGTTTTTT.

V and J are TRBV18 and TRBJ2-1; 7 positions agree with TRBD2. The CDR3 totals 15 residues. Trimming removed 1 base from V and 3 bases from J; junction bases left unmatched: 3. The germline gives CDR1 KGHSH, CDR2 LQKENI. For the CDR3, the DNA is TGTGCCAGCTCACCACTCAGCGGGGTCTACAATGAGCAGTTCTTC. Translating it yields CASSPLSGVYNEQFF.

This clone was detected once. V usage is TRBV6-1 and J usage is TRBJ2-1, with 7 bases lining up with TRBD1. The V gene end was trimmed by 10 bases and the J gene end by 3 bases; junction bases not matched to a gene: 6. CDR1 MNHNS and CDR2 SASEGT come from the germline V gene. This CDR3 is built from 13 residues. The CDR3 is CANSRDSYNEQFF. CDR3 sequence (DNA): TGTGCCAACAGCCGGGACAGCTACAATGAGCAGTTCTTC.

The rearrangement links TRBV28 to TRBJ1-2; D might be TRBD1 (5 bases). Germline V lookup: CDR1 MDHEN, CDR2 SYDVKM. Trimming stripped 7 bases from V and 2 bases from J, with 17 bases between. CDR3 length: 15 amino acids. CDR3 region: CASTRRGRENYGYTF. The CDR3 region has the DNA TGTGCCAGCACCCGAAGGGGCAGGGAAAACTATGGCTACACCTTC.

This clone appeared a single time. This chain connects TRBV19 to TRBJ1-2, with 8 bases matching TRBD1. The CDR3 consists of 18 residues. CDR1 is LNHDA, CDR2 SQIVND, per germline (reference sequence). The trim removed 6 bases at V and 3 bases at J, leaving 18 bases unmatched. This chain's CDR3 is CASSLWGNAGGWDYGYTF. CDR3 nucleotide sequence: TGTGCCAGTAGCTTGTGGGGCAACGCAGGGGGCTGGGACTATGGCTACACCTTC.

The gene calls are TRBV28 and TRBJ1-5; D is uncertain. V gave up 7 bases and J gave up 7 bases, with 11 bases separating them. This CDR3 region has 12 residues. In germline, CDR1 is MDHEN, CDR2 SYDVKM. CDR3 amino acids: CASTQSRQPQHF. The CDR3 DNA reads TGTGCCAGCACCCAGAGTAGGCAGCCCCAGCATTTT.